In its sample, the clone carrying this TCR beta chain was seen many times. Its antigen is not known. The data originate from a study of cytomegalovirus exposure and HLA in healthy donors. Study context: The roughly 110 validation repertoires were produced on the same platform as the roughly 660 repertoires of the first cohort. This was reported in a later analysis. Study-level points and caveats: Most TCR sequences were rare, but some public TCRs occurred in many donors. According to a later analysis, TCR clusters from the first cohort tended to co-occur in the 120 or so validation repertoires. Researchers catalogued 160 or so TCR beta chains as cytomegalovirus-associated.

Germline values: CDR1 ENHRY, CDR2 SYGVKD. This CDR3 region has 15 residues. Trimming removed 5 bases at V and 1 base at J, with 14 bases between. The table came from immunoSEQ multiplex PCR; TCRdb's copy has only in-frame clones and leaves some out. The sample carries about 170,000 clones, 86% recorded once. The TCR was taken from a young woman in good health and CMV-seronegative. The sample taken for sequencing was PBMCs. The chain carries TRBV10-3 and TRBJ1-1, with no clear D. The CDR3 DNA reads as TGTGCCATCAGTCAAATTCCCGGGGAGAACACTGAAGCTTTCTTT. This codes for CAISQIPGENTEAFF.